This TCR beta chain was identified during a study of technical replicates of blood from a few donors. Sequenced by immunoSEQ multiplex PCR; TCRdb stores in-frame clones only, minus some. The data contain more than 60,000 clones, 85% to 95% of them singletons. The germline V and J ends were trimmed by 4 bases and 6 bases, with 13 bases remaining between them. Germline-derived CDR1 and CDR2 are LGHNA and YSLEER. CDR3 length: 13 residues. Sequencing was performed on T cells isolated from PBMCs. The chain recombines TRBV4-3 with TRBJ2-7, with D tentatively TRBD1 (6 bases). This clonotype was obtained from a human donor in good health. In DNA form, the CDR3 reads TGCGCCAGCAGCCCTAACAGGGTTGGCGAGCAGTACTTC. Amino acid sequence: CASSPNRVGEQYF.